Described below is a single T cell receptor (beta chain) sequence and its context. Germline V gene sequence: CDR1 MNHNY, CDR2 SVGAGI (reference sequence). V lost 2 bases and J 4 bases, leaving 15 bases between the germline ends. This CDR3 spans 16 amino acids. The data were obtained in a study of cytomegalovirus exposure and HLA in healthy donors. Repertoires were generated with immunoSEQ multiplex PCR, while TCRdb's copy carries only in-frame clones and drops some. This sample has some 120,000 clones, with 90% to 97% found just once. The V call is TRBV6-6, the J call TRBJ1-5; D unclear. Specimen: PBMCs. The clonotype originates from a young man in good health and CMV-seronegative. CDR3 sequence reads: CASSYRSGVQNQPQHF. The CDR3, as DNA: TGTGCCAGCAGTTACAGGTCAGGCGTCCAAAATCAGCCCCAGCATTTT.